The 24 T cell receptor beta chains below were found in one sample sequenced in a study of primary melanoma T cells and metastatic recurrence. Produced via immunoSEQ multiplex PCR; TCRdb's table is partial and in-frame only. The repertoire includes 900 to 1,300 clones, over 80% of them detected once, and roughly 4.9% sits in the top ten. The sequencing input was melanoma tumor tissue. The receptor set was obtained from a human donor with melanoma.

The CDR3 region is CASRLFRTENTEAFF. The DNA for the CDR3 is TGTGCCAGCAGACTTTTTCGGACTGAAAACACTGAAGCTTTCTTT. The genes are TRBV6-8 and TRBJ1-1; D gene uncertain. The CDR3 is 15 residues long. Germline V gene sequence: CDR1 MNHGY, CDR2 SAAAGT. The ends were cut back, 6 bases at V and 2 bases at J, with 16 bases in the middle.

The V call is TRBV6-8, the J call TRBJ2-7; D perhaps matches TRBD1 (5 bases). V lost 4 bases and J 5 bases, leaving 15 bases between the germline ends. The CDR3 sequence is 14 residues long. Germline assignment: CDR1 MNHGY and CDR2 SAAAGT. CDR3 amino acids: CASSSQGPFDEQYF. The CDR3 region has the DNA TGTGCCAGCAGTTCCCAGGGCCCGTTCGACGAGCAGTACTTC.

This chain connects TRBV1 to TRBJ1-3. TRBV1 is designated a pseudogene. The CDR3 totals 15 residues. Written as DNA, the CDR3 is TGCGCCAGCAGCCACGCCGGGTTCTCTGGAAACACCATATATTTT. This encodes CASSHAGFSGNTIYF.

This clone appeared a few times. The chain recombines TRBV19 with TRBJ2-7; 10 bases line up with TRBD1. The germline V gene has CDR1 LNHDA and CDR2 SQIVND (reference sequence). The V segment lost 5 bases and the J segment 6 bases; nucleotides outside the gene matches: 16. The CDR3 runs to 17 residues. CDR3 bases: TGTGCCAGTAGTCTCCCGACCGGGACAGGGGTCTTCGGCGAGCAGTACTTC. Translation gives CASSLPTGTGVFGEQYF.

This clone was recorded only once. The rearrangement joins TRBV30 to TRBJ1-3; D not resolved. CDR1 and CDR2 (germline): GTSNPN, SVGIG (reference sequence). This CDR3 is 12 amino acids long. Trimming stripped 2 bases from V and 8 bases from J, with 10 bases between. In DNA form, the CDR3 reads TGTGCCTGGAGTCCAGTGGGAGACACCATATATTTT. Amino acids: CAWSPVGDTIYF.

This chain joins TRBV11-3 and TRBJ1-2; 8 nucleotides agree with TRBD1. CDR1 is SGHNT and CDR2 is YENEEA in the germline V gene. The length of the CDR3 is 16 residues. J lost 2 bases, V lost 5 bases, and 10 bases had no gene match. The CDR3 coding sequence is TGTGCCAGCAGCCCGGGACAGGTCCACCGAAACTATGGCTACACCTTC. It specifies CASSPGQVHRNYGYTF.

This chain connects TRBV18 to TRBJ2-3, with 7 bases identical to TRBD2. The J segment lost 0 bases and the V segment lost 10 bases, leaving 10 bases of the junction unmatched. Germline V gives CDR1 KGHSH, CDR2 LQKENI. The CDR3 covers 15 residues. The CDR3 DNA sequence: TGTGCCACCGGGGGGTCAGGGACTAGCACAGATACGCAGTATTTT. Its translation is CATGGSGTSTDTQYF. The full variable domain, in which reference TRBV18 and TRBJ2-3 provide the parts outside the CDR3, is NAGVMQNPRHLVRRRGQEARLRCSPMKGHSHVYWYRQLPEEGLKFMVYLQKENIIDESGMPKERFSAEFPKEGPSILRIQQVVRGDSAAYFCATGGSGTSTDTQYFGPGTRLTVL.

This chain uses TRBV18 with TRBJ2-5; possible D gene TRBD2, 5 bases. CDR1 and CDR2 (germline): KGHSH, LQKENI. The V and J ends lost 6 bases and 5 bases respectively, with 19 bases between them. The CDR3 covers 15 residues. The CDR3 here is CASSLTGLSGETQYF. CDR3 nucleotides: TGTGCCAGCTCGCTAACCGGGCTTTCGGGGGAGACCCAGTACTTC. Based on the CDR3 plus reference TRBV18 and TRBJ2-5, the full variable domain is NAGVMQNPRHLVRRRGQEARLRCSPMKGHSHVYWYRQLPEEGLKFMVYLQKENIIDESGMPKERFSAEFPKEGPSILRIQQVVRGDSAAYFCASSLTGLSGETQYFGPGTRLLVL.

This clone was observed a handful of times. This chain links TRBV6-8 with TRBJ1-1; D uncertain. CDR3 length equals 15 residues. Germline loops: CDR1 MNHGY, CDR2 SAAAGT. V gave up 2 bases and J gave up 1 base, with 11 bases separating them. The DNA for the CDR3 is TGTGCCAGCAGTTACGAGGGTGTAGGGAACACTGAAGCTTTCTTT. It translates to CASSYEGVGNTEAFF.

The CDR3 region is CASSPGRILDTQYF. The CDR3 nucleotides read TGTGCCAGCAGCCCGGGACGGATACTTGATACGCAGTATTTT. This rearrangement joins TRBV7-1 to TRBJ2-3, with D perhaps being TRBD1 or TRBD2 (5 bases each). TRBV7-1 is filed as an ORF, its function uncertain. The CDR3 sequence is 14 residues long. Trimming removed 5 bases at V and 6 bases at J, with 15 bases between.

CDR3 bases: TGTGCCAGTAGTGACCGGGACCTTTCGTACGAGCAGTACTTC. Amino acids: CASSDRDLSYEQYF. J is TRBJ2-7 and V is TRBV19, with D perhaps being TRBD1 or TRBD2 (5 bases each). Germline values: CDR1 LNHDA, CDR2 SQIVND (reference sequence). CDR3 length: 14 amino acids. Trimming shortened V by 5 bases and J by 4 bases, and 15 bases separated the two germline ends.

This clone was seen just once. This sequence joins TRBV11-3 and TRBJ2-3; possibly TRBD2 for D (5 bases). This CDR3 has 14 residues. CDR1 is SGHNT and CDR2 is YENEEA in the germline V gene. Trimming pared 3 bases from V and 5 bases from J, leaving 12 bases between. The CDR3 protein is CASSLSDGGDTQYF. In DNA, the CDR3 is TGTGCCAGCAGCTTGTCAGACGGAGGAGATACGCAGTATTTT.

V and J are TRBV28 and TRBJ1-4, with TRBD1 as a possible D gene (6 bases). This CDR3 has 12 residues. V was shortened by 8 bases and J by 8 bases, with 12 bases between the two germline ends. Germline CDR1 reads MDHEN; CDR2 reads SYDVKM. In DNA, the CDR3 is TGTGCCAGCCAGGGGTTTGAGGAAAAACTGTTTTTT. This translates into CASQGFEEKLFF. The complete variable domain, with remaining parts taken from reference TRBV28 and TRBJ1-4, reads DVKVTQSSRYLVKRTGEKVFLECVQDMDHENMFWYRQDPGLGLRLIYFSYDVKMKEKGDIPEGYSVSREKKERFSLILESASTNQTSMYLCASQGFEEKLFFGSGTQLSVL.

This clone showed up just a few times. V is TRBV6-8 and J is TRBJ2-1, with TRBD2 matching over 7 bases. Trimming cost V 5 bases and J 7 bases; bases outside gene matches: 11. The CDR3 length is 15 residues. The germline V gene encodes CDR1 MNHGY and CDR2 SAAAGT. The CDR3 coding sequence is TGTGCCAGCAGTCGTGAGCGCTCCGGGGGGAATGAGCAGTTCTTC. This sequence encodes CASSRERSGGNEQFF.

This rearrangement joins TRBV15 to TRBJ1-1, with D unresolved. The germline V gene encodes CDR1 LNHNV and CDR2 YYDKDF (reference sequence). This CDR3 has 14 residues. V shed 1 base and J shed 6 bases, with 12 bases lying between them. The CDR3 reads CATSRGEKSPEAFF. DNA of the CDR3: TGTGCCACCAGCAGAGGGGAGAAGTCGCCTGAAGCTTTCTTT.

The chain employs TRBV11-3 and TRBJ2-5, with 9 bases lining up with TRBD2. V lost 5 bases, J lost 4 bases, and 8 bases stayed unmatched. The CDR3 totals 15 residues. Germline assignment: CDR1 SGHNT and CDR2 YENEEA. The CDR3 spells CASSPAGGGGETQYF. The CDR3 DNA reads as TGTGCCAGCAGCCCAGCGGGAGGCGGGGGAGAGACCCAGTACTTC.

The chain combines TRBV30 with TRBJ2-7; D is ambiguous. V lost 2 bases, J lost 9 bases, and 14 bases lay in between. Per the germline V gene, CDR1 is GTSNPN and CDR2 is SVGIG (reference sequence). The CDR3 extends over 12 amino acids. DNA of the CDR3: TGTGCCTGGAGTCGGAGTTTTGAGGTGCAGTACTTC. Translating it yields CAWSRSFEVQYF.

The chain couples TRBV5-1 to TRBJ1-1; D possibly corresponds to TRBD1 (6 bases). Germline CDR1 and CDR2: SGHRS and YFSETQ. V was clipped by 4 bases and J by 1 base, with 20 bases between them. The CDR3 has 17 residues. CDR3 coding DNA: TGCGCCAGCAGCCCCCCGCAACGGGGGGCATCGAACACTGAAGCTTTCTTT. It yields the protein CASSPPQRGASNTEAFF.

This clone has only a few counts. The chain combines TRBV30 with TRBJ1-1, with D possibly matching TRBD1 (6 bases). V was trimmed by 3 bases and J by 4 bases, leaving 12 bases between them. CDR1 GTSNPN and CDR2 SVGIG come from the germline V gene (reference sequence). The CDR3 runs to 13 residues. CDR3 nucleotides: TGTGCCTGGAGGAAACAGGGAGGCACTGAAGCTTTCTTT. Protein product: CAWRKQGGTEAFF.

The gene calls are TRBV19 and TRBJ2-5; 9 nucleotides align to TRBD2. The CDR3 has 14 residues. V gave up 5 bases and J gave up 13 bases; unmatched junction bases: 14. Germline CDR1 LNHDA, CDR2 SQIVND (reference sequence). The CDR3 DNA reads as TGTGCCAGTAGTTCCTCCGGGACTAGCCTCGTGACGTACTTC. Encoded protein: CASSSSGTSLVTYF.

The chain uses TRBV6-8 and TRBJ1-2; D is possibly TRBD1 (5 bases). Trimming cost V 2 bases and J 4 bases, with 8 bases left between them. Per the germline V gene, CDR1 is MNHGY and CDR2 is SAAAGT. This CDR3 has 13 residues. DNA of the CDR3: TGTGCCAGCAGTTACCAAGGGGTCTATGGCTACACCTTC. It encodes CASSYQGVYGYTF.

This clone was found a few times. The V and J genes are TRBV6-8 and TRBJ2-1; 8 nucleotides match TRBD1. The germline V gene encodes CDR1 MNHGY and CDR2 SAAAGT. J gave up 8 bases and V 4 bases, and 7 bases lay outside the gene matches. This CDR3 is 14 amino acids long. The CDR3 protein is CASSLAGGYDEQFF. In DNA, the CDR3 is TGTGCCAGCAGTTTGGCAGGGGGCTATGATGAGCAGTTCTTC.

CDR3 nucleotides: TGTGCCAGTAGTACGCAATCCTCCCCCAGTTCGTACGAGCAGTACTTC. Translating gives CASSTQSSPSSYEQYF. The chain combines TRBV19 with TRBJ2-7; D uncertain. Deletions cut 4 bases from V and 4 bases from J, with 20 bases between. This CDR3 spans 16 amino acids. Per the germline V gene, CDR1 is LNHDA and CDR2 is SQIVND (reference sequence).

V and J are TRBV6-8 and TRBJ2-2, with TRBD2 matching over 8 bases. The CDR3 length is 16 residues. Trimming cost V 6 bases and J 2 bases; bases outside gene matches: 8. Germline values: CDR1 MNHGY, CDR2 SAAAGT. CDR3 in DNA: TGTGCCAGCAGCAGCACACTAGCGGCAAACACCGGGGAGCTGTTTTTT. It is translated as CASSSTLAANTGELFF.